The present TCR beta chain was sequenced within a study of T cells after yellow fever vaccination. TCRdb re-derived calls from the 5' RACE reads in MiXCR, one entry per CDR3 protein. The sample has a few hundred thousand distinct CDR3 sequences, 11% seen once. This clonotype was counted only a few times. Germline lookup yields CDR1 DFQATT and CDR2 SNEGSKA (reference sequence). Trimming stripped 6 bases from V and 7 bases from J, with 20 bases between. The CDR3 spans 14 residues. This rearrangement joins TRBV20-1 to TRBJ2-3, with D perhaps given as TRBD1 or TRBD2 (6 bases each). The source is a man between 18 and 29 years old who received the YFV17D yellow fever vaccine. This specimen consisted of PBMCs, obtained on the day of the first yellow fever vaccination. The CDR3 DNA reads TGCAGTGCACGGTGGTTCCAGGGGAGGCATACGCAGTATTTT. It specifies CSARWFQGRHTQYF.